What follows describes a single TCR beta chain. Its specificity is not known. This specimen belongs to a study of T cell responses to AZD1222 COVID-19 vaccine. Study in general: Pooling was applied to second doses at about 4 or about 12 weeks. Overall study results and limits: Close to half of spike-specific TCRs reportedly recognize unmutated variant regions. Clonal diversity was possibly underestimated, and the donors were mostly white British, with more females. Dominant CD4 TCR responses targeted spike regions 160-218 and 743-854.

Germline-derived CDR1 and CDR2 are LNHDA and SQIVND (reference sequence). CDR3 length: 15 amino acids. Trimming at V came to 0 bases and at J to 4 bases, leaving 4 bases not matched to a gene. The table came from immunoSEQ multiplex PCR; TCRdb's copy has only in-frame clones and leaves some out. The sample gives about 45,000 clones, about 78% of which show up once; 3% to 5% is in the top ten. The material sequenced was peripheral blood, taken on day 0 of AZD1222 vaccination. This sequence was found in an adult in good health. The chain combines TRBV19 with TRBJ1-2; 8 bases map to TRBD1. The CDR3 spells CASSIDSRGLYGYTF. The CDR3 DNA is TGTGCCAGTAGTATAGATAGCAGGGGGCTCTATGGCTACACCTTC.